The 11 T cell receptor beta chains listed next were all sequenced from one sample in a study of blood T cell repertoires in COVID-19. Profiled with immunoSEQ multiplex PCR; TCRdb holds only in-frame clones, not every one. Of about 290,000 clones in the sample, under 90% are singletons; the top ten hold 11%. The sample taken for sequencing was peripheral blood. Receptor source: a woman in her twenties or thirties with COVID-19, enrolled during active disease.

The genes are TRBV2 and TRBJ1-1; the D gene is possibly TRBD1 (6 bases). Between the trimmed V and J ends, which lost 6 bases and 1 base, there was a span of 9 bases. CDR1 SNHLY and CDR2 FYNNEI come from the germline V gene. The CDR3 loop spans 13 amino acids. The CDR3 spells CASSNRENTEAFF. In nucleotides, the CDR3 is TGTGCCAGCAGCAACAGGGAGAACACTGAAGCTTTCTTT.

The chain joins TRBV7-8 to TRBJ1-4, with 7 nucleotides matching TRBD1. Germline V gene lookup returns CDR1 SGHVS and CDR2 FQNEAQ. After removal of 5 bases from V and 4 bases from J, the junction contained 13 bases not matched to a gene. This CDR3 is 17 amino acids long. The CDR3 DNA reads TGTGCCAGCAGCCTAAAAGGGGGCCGCCGATTTAATGAAAAACTGTTTTTT. Translation gives CASSLKGGRRFNEKLFF.

This clone was detected only a few times. The gene calls are TRBV7-9 and TRBJ2-1; D is tentatively TRBD1 or TRBD2 (5 bases each). Germline assignment: CDR1 SEHNR and CDR2 FQNEAQ (reference sequence). CDR3 size: 16 residues. V lost 5 bases, J lost 1 base, and 15 bases lay in between. The CDR3 DNA reads TGTGCCAGCAGCAGGGGCGGGCTGACATCCTACAATGAGCAGTTCTTC. It translates to CASSRGGLTSYNEQFF.

The CDR3 DNA sequence: TGCGCCAGCAGCTTGGAGGGACAGGGGGTTCATGGCTACACCTTC. Protein product: CASSLEGQGVHGYTF. The chain couples TRBV5-1 to TRBJ1-2, with TRBD1 matching over 11 bases. The V gene's germline CDR1 is SGHRS and CDR2 YFSETQ. This CDR3 is 15 amino acids long. V shed 0 bases and J 6 bases; nucleotides not matched to a gene: 4.

The chain joins TRBV4-2 to TRBJ2-2, with 16 bases matching TRBD2. V dropped 4 bases and J dropped 5; count of bases not matched to a gene: 10. In germline, CDR1 is LGHNA, CDR2 YNFKEQ. CDR3 size: 19 residues. The CDR3, as DNA: TGTGCCAGCAGCCCGGTAGGGGGACTAGCGGGGGGGCGTACCGGGGAGCTGTTTTTT. This codes for CASSPVGGLAGGRTGELFF.

The genes are TRBV19 and TRBJ1-6; maybe TRBD1 (6 bases). Germline CDR1 is LNHDA and CDR2 is SQIVND (reference sequence). V was pared by 5 bases and J by 9 bases, with 14 bases between. The CDR3 loop spans 14 amino acids. CDR3 residues: CASSSGTHLSPLHF. The CDR3 DNA reads TGTGCCAGTAGTTCCGGGACACATCTTTCACCCCTCCACTTT.

This chain's CDR3 is CATSRPGQARADTQYF. CDR3 nucleotide sequence: TGTGCCACCAGCAGACCGGGACAGGCAAGGGCAGATACGCAGTATTTT. This rearrangement joins TRBV15 to TRBJ2-3; 8 bases match TRBD1. V dropped 2 bases and J dropped 4; count of bases not matched to a gene: 8. Looked up from germline, CDR1 is LNHNV and CDR2 is YYDKDF (reference sequence). The length of the CDR3 is 16 residues.

The chain employs TRBV11-1 and TRBJ2-1, with 8 positions matching TRBD1. The CDR3 runs to 15 residues. Germline CDR1 SGHAT, CDR2 FQDESV (reference sequence). With 4 bases clipped from V and 4 bases from J, the junction kept 6 bases outside the gene matches. The CDR3 bases are TGTGCCAGCAGCTACGGACAGGGACCGTACAATGAGCAGTTCTTC. This encodes CASSYGQGPYNEQFF.

J is TRBJ1-1 and V is TRBV5-4; perhaps TRBD1 as D (5 bases). The V gene's germline CDR1 is SGHNT and CDR2 YYREEE (reference sequence). The CDR3 contains 15 residues. Trimming stripped 3 bases from V and 0 bases from J, with 12 bases between. CDR3: CASSWGLGMNTEAFF. The CDR3 nucleotides are TGTGCCAGCAGCTGGGGACTTGGAATGAACACTGAAGCTTTCTTT. The complete variable domain, with remaining parts taken from reference TRBV5-4 and TRBJ1-1, reads ETGVTQSPTHLIKTRGQQVTLRCSSQSGHNTVSWYQQALGQGPQFIFQYYREEENGRGNFPPRFSGLQFPNYSSELNVNALELDDSALYLCASSWGLGMNTEAFFGQGTRLTVV.

This sequence joins TRBV24-1 and TRBJ2-1, with D possibly TRBD2 on 6 matching bases. The CDR3 sequence is 14 residues long. Germline V CDR1 and CDR2: KGHDR, SFDVKD. Trimming took off 4 bases at V and 4 bases at J, with 10 bases between the two ends. CDR3 residues: CATSDAGTYNEQFF. The CDR3 DNA reads as TGTGCCACCAGTGACGCCGGGACTTACAATGAGCAGTTCTTC.

The chain carries TRBV2 and TRBJ2-1; D may be TRBD1 (6 bases). The CDR3 consists of 12 residues. Germline V gene lookup returns CDR1 SNHLY and CDR2 FYNNEI. The V end lost 8 bases, the J end lost 6 bases, and 11 bases lay between the germline ends. DNA for the CDR3: TGTGCCAGCCACAGGGTTATCAATGAGCAGTTCTTC. This sequence encodes CASHRVINEQFF.